This TCR beta chain is drawn from a study of blood T cell repertoires in COVID-19. Profiled with immunoSEQ multiplex PCR; TCRdb holds only in-frame clones, not every one. The data contain about 260,000 clones, approximately 92% of them singletons. The CDR3 is made up of 11 amino acids. Trimming removed 4 bases from V and 5 bases from J, with 5 bases in between. Germline V gives CDR1 LNHDA, CDR2 SQIVND (reference sequence). Input material: peripheral blood. This clonotype was sampled from a person aged 18 to 30 with COVID-19, enrolled during active disease. The V and J genes are TRBV19 and TRBJ2-5; D is ambiguous. In DNA, the CDR3 is TGTGCCAGTAGTACCGGGGAGACCCAGTACTTC. Its protein product is CASSTGETQYF.